These T cell receptor beta chains were read from a single sample in a study of shared clonotypes between healthy human individuals. Profiled with immunoSEQ multiplex PCR; TCRdb holds only in-frame clones, not every one. The table has 550,000 to 850,000 clones, around two thirds seen once. The sequencing sample was made of memory CD4+ T cells sorted from blood. These receptor sequences come from a woman aged 25 to 39 in good health. Both conserved end residues are trimmed from each CDR3. The order of the fields is V gene, J gene, CDR3 protein.

V gene: TRBV6-5; J gene: TRBJ2-7; CDR3 protein: ASSYGILSYEQY
V gene: TRBV6-5; J gene: TRBJ2-1; CDR3 protein: ASSRTGNPYNEQF
V gene: TRBV29-1; J gene: TRBJ2-6; CDR3 protein: SARSGANVLT
V gene: TRBV15; J gene: TRBJ2-7; CDR3 protein: ATSRVPSGEQY
V gene: TRBV28; J gene: TRBJ2-1; CDR3 protein: ASSWEGNPLYEQF
V gene: TRBV18; J gene: TRBJ1-4; CDR3 protein: ASSPRGAVEKLF
V gene: TRBV7-9; J gene: TRBJ1-3; CDR3 protein: ASSLVQARGNTIY
V gene: TRBV5-1; J gene: TRBJ2-2; CDR3 protein: ASSFAGGDGTGELF
V gene: TRBV11-2; J gene: TRBJ2-1; CDR3 protein: ASSLEPGQGAGKF
V gene: TRBV5-1; J gene: TRBJ1-5; CDR3 protein: ASRLSTGLNQPQH
V gene: TRBV25-1; J gene: TRBJ2-7; CDR3 protein: ASSGGTSGYEQY
V gene: TRBV6-1; J gene: TRBJ2-1; CDR3 protein: ATLAGFYNEQF
V gene: TRBV29-1; J gene: TRBJ2-1; CDR3 protein: TIGASGFYEQF
V gene: TRBV25-1; J gene: TRBJ1-2; CDR3 protein: ASSESRGEYGYT
V gene: TRBV6-6; J gene: TRBJ1-4; CDR3 protein: ASSYEGQNEKLF
V gene: TRBV30; J gene: TRBJ2-1; CDR3 protein: AWSSGRNEQF
V gene: TRBV23-1; J gene: TRBJ2-5; CDR3 protein: ASSHCCGRSLKFGETQY
V gene: TRBV30; J gene: TRBJ1-2; CDR3 protein: AWGRGTYGYT
V gene: TRBV9; J gene: TRBJ1-4; CDR3 protein: ASSGTWGGFTNEKLF
V gene: TRBV6-1; J gene: TRBJ1-5; CDR3 protein: AGAGGEDQPQH
V gene: TRBV6-1; J gene: TRBJ1-1; CDR3 protein: ASSEGTPKAF
V gene: TRBV7-9; J gene: TRBJ2-3; CDR3 protein: ASSLDPTDTQY
V gene: TRBV11-3; J gene: TRBJ2-1; CDR3 protein: ASSGTGGMNEQF
V gene: TRBV18; J gene: TRBJ1-1; CDR3 protein: ASSPNRDSEAF
V gene: TRBV11-2; J gene: TRBJ2-5; CDR3 protein: ASSSQGPETQY
V gene: TRBV5-1; J gene: TRBJ2-3; CDR3 protein: ASRAEADTQY
V gene: TRBV11-3; J gene: TRBJ1-5; CDR3 protein: ASSLFPNQPQH
V gene: TRBV28; J gene: TRBJ2-2; CDR3 protein: ASSTSGNTGELF
V gene: TRBV18; J gene: TRBJ1-4; CDR3 protein: ASSPTEWGEKLF
V gene: TRBV7-9; J gene: TRBJ2-1; CDR3 protein: ASSYWPGLNEQF
V gene: TRBV7-9; J gene: TRBJ2-7; CDR3 protein: ASSPGTSGIKPYEQY
V gene: TRBV7-2; J gene: TRBJ2-7; CDR3 protein: AVSEAITTVQY
V gene: TRBV5-1; J gene: TRBJ2-7; CDR3 protein: ASSGGRGGDEQY